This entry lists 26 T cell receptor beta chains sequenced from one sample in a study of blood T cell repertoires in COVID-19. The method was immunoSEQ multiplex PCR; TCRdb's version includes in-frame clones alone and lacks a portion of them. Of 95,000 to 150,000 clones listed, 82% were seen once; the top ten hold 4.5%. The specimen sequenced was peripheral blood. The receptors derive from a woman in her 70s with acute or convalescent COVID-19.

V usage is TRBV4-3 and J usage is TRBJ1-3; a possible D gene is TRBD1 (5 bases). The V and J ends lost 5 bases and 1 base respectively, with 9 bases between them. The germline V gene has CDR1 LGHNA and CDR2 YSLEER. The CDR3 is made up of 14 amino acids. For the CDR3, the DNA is TGCGCCAGCAGCACAAGGGGATCTGGAAACACCATATATTTT. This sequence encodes CASSTRGSGNTIYF.

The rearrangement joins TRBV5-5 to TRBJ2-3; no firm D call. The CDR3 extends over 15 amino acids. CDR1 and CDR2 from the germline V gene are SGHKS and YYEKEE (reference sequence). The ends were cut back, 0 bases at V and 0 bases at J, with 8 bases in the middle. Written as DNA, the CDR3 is TGTGCCAGCAGCTTGGGGCTCTCTAGCACAGATACGCAGTATTTT. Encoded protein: CASSLGLSSTDTQYF. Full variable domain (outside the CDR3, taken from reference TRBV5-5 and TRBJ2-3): DAGVTQSPTHLIKTRGQQVTLRCSPISGHKSVSWYQQVLGQGPQFIFQYYEKEERGRGNFPDRFSARQFPNYSSELNVNALLLGDSALYLCASSLGLSSTDTQYFGPGTRLTVL.

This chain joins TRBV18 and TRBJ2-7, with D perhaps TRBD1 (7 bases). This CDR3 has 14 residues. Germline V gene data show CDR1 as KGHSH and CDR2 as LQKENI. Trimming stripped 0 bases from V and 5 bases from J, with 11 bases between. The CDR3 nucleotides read TGTGCCAGCTCACCACCCGCAGGGGGGAACGAGCAGTACTTC. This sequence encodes CASSPPAGGNEQYF.

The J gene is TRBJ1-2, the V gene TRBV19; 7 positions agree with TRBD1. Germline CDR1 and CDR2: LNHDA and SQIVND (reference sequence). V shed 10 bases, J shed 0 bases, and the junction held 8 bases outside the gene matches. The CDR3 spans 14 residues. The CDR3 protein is CATAQGPANYGYTF. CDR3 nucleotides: TGTGCCACCGCACAGGGGCCCGCTAACTATGGCTACACCTTC.

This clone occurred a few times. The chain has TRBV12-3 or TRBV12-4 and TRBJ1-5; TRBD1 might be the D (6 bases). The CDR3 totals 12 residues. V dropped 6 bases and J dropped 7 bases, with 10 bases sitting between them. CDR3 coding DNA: TGTGCCAGCAGCCAAACAGGGCAGCCCCAGCATTTT. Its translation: CASSQTGQPQHF.

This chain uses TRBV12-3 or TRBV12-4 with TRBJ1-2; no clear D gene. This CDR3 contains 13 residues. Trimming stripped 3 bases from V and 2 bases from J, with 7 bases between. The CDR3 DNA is TGTGCCAGCAGTTTTGAGAAAAACTATGGCTACACCTTC. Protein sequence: CASSFEKNYGYTF.

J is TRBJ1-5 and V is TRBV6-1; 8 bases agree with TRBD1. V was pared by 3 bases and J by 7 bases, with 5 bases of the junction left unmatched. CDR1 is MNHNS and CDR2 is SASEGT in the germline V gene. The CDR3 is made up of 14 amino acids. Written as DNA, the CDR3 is TGTGCCAGCAGTGAGCGACAGGGGTCCCAGCCCCAGCATTTT. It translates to CASSERQGSQPQHF.

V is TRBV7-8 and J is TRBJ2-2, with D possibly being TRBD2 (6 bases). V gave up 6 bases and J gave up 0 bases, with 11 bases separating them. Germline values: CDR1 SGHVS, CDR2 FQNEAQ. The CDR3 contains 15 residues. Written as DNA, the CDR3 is TGTGCCAGCAGGCGGGACGGTTCGAACACCGGGGAGCTGTTTTTT. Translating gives CASRRDGSNTGELFF.

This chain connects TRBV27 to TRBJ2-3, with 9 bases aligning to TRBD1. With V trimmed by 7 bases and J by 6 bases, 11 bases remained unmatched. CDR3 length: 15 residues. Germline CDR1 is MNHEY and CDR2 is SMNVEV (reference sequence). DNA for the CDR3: TGTGCCAGCACCACCGGGCACAGGGGGCTTGATACGCAGTATTTT. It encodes CASTTGHRGLDTQYF.

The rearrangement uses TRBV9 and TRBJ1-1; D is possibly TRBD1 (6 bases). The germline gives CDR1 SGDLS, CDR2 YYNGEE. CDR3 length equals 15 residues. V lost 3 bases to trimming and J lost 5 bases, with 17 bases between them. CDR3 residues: CASSAQPTGRTEAFF. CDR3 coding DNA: TGTGCCAGCAGCGCTCAACCGACAGGTAGGACTGAAGCTTTCTTT.

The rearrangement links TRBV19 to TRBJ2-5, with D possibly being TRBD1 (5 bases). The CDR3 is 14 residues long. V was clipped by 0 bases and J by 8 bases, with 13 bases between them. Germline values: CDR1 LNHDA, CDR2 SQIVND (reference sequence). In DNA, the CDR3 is TGTGCCAGTAGTATAGACCGCATCAGGGAAACCCAGTACTTC. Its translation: CASSIDRIRETQYF.

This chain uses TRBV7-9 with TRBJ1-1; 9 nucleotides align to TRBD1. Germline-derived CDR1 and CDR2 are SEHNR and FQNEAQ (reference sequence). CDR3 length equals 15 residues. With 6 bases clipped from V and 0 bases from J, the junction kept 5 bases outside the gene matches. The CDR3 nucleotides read TGTGCCAGCAGGCTCGGACAGGGGATGAACACTGAAGCTTTCTTT. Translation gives CASRLGQGMNTEAFF.

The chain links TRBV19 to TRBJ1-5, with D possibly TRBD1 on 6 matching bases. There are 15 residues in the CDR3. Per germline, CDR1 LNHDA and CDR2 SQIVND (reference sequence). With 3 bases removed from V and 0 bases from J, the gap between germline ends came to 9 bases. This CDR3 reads CASSIPGDSNQPQHF. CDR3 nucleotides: TGTGCCAGTAGTATCCCAGGGGATAGCAATCAGCCCCAGCATTTT. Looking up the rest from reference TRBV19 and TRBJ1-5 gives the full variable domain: DGGITQSPKYLFRKEGQNVTLSCEQNLNHDAMYWYRQDPGQGLRLIYYSQIVNDFQKGDIAEGYSVSREKKESFPLTVTSAQKNPTAFYLCASSIPGDSNQPQHFGDGTRLSIL.

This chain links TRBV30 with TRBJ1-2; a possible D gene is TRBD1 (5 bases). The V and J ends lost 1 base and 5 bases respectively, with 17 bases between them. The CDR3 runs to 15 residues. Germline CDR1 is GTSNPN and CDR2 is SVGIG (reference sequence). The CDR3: CAWSGQGGLGYGYTF. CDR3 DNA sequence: TGTGCCTGGAGTGGGCAGGGAGGGCTGGGTTATGGCTACACCTTC.

The CDR3 here is CASNTRQGDTEAFF. The CDR3 DNA follows: TGTGCCAGCAACACCAGACAGGGTGACACTGAAGCTTTCTTT. The chain combines TRBV7-9 with TRBJ1-1, with TRBD1 identical over 7 bases. This CDR3 contains 14 residues. Germline CDR1 reads SEHNR; CDR2 reads FQNEAQ (reference sequence). V lost 7 bases, J lost 3 bases, and 8 bases stayed unmatched. Full variable domain (rest looked up from reference TRBV7-9 and TRBJ1-1): DTGVSQNPRHKITKRGQNVTFRCDPISEHNRLYWYRQTLGQGPEFLTYFQNEAQLEKSRLLSDRFSAERPKGSFSTLEIQRTEQGDSAMYLCASNTRQGDTEAFFGQGTRLTVV.

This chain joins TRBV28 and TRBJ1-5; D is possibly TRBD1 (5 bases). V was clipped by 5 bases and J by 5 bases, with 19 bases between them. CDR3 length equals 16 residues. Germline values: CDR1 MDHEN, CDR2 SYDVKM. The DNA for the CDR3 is TGTGCCAGCAGTCCCAGTGGGGGGACCCTCGATCAGCCCCAGCATTTT. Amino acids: CASSPSGGTLDQPQHF. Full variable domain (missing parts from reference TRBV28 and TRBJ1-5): DVKVTQSSRYLVKRTGEKVFLECVQDMDHENMFWYRQDPGLGLRLIYFSYDVKMKEKGDIPEGYSVSREKKERFSLILESASTNQTSMYLCASSPSGGTLDQPQHFGDGTRLSIL.

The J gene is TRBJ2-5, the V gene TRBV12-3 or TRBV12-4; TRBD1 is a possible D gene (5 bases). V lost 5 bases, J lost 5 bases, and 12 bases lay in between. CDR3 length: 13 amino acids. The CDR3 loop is CASSKQGRETQYF. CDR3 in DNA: TGTGCCAGCAGTAAGCAGGGTCGGGAGACCCAGTACTTC.

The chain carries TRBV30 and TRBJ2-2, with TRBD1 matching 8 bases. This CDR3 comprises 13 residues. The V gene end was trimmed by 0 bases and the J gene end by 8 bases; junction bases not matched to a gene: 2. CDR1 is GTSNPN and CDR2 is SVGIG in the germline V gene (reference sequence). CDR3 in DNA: TGTGCCTGGAGTGTACAGGGGGGTGGGGAGCTGTTTTTT. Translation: CAWSVQGGGELFF. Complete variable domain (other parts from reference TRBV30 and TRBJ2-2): SQTIHQWPATLVQPVGSPLSLECTVEGTSNPNLYWYRQAAGRGLQLLFYSVGIGQISSEVPQNLSASRPQDRQFILSSKKLLLSDSGFYLCAWSVQGGGELFFGEGSRLTVL.

Here the CDR3 reads CASSPAPGQNYGYTF. In DNA, the CDR3 is TGCGCCAGCAGTCCGGCACCGGGACAAAACTATGGCTACACCTTC. This rearrangement joins TRBV5-1 to TRBJ1-2; a possible D gene is TRBD1 (6 bases). Germline CDR1 is SGHRS and CDR2 is YFSETQ. Between the trimmed V and J ends, which lost 5 bases and 2 bases, there was a span of 16 bases. CDR3 length: 15 amino acids. The whole variable domain, remainder taken from reference TRBV5-1 and TRBJ1-2, is KAGVTQTPRYLIKTRGQQVTLSCSPISGHRSVSWYQQTPGQGLQFLFEYFSETQRNKGNFPGRFSGRQFSNSRSEMNVSTLELGDSALYLCASSPAPGQNYGYTFGSGTRLTVV.

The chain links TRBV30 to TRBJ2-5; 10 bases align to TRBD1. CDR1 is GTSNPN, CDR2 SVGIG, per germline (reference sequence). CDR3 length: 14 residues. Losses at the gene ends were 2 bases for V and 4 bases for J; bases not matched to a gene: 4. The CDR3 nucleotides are TGTGCCTGGAGTACGACAGGGGGCATAGAGACCCAGTACTTC. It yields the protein CAWSTTGGIETQYF.

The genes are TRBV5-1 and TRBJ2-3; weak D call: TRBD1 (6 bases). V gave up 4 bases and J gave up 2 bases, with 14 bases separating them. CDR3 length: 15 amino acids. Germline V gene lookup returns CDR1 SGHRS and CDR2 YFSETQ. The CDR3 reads CASSAKGVVTDTQYF. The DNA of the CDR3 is TGCGCCAGCAGCGCCAAGGGGGTGGTCACAGATACGCAGTATTTT.

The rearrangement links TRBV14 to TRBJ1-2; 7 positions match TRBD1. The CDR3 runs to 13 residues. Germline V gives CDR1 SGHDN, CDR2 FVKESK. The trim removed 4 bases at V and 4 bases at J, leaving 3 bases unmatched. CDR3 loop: CASSPGTVYGYTF. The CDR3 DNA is TGTGCCAGCAGCCCCGGGACAGTCTATGGCTACACCTTC.

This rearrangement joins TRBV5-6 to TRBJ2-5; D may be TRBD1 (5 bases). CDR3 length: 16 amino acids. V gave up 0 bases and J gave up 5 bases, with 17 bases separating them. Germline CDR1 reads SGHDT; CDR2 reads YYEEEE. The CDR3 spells CASSLVRRAIAETQYF. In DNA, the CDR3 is TGTGCCAGCAGCTTGGTTCGCAGGGCGATTGCGGAGACCCAGTACTTC.

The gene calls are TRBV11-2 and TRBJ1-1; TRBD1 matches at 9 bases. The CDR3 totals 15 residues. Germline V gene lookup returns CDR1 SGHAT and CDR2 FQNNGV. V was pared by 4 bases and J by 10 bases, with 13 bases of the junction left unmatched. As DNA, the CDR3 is TGTGCCAGCAGCTCCCGGGACAGGGTCGGCAATGGAGCTTTCTTT. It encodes CASSSRDRVGNGAFF. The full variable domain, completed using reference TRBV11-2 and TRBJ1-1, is EAGVAQSPRYKIIEKRQSVAFWCNPISGHATLYWYQQILGQGPKLLIQFQNNGVVDDSQLPKDRFSAERLKGVDSTLKIQPAKLEDSAVYLCASSSRDRVGNGAFFGQGTRLTVV.

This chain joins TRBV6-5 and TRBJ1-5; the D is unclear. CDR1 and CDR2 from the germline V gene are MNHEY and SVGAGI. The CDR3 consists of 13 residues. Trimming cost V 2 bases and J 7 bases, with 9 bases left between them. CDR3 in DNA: TGTGCCAGCAGTTACGATGGCAGGCAGCCCCAGCATTTT. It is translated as CASSYDGRQPQHF.

CDR3 loop: CASSQDSQGGTDTQYF. The CDR3 nucleotides are TGTGCCAGCAGCCAAGACTCTCAGGGCGGAACAGATACGCAGTATTTT. This chain uses TRBV4-2 with TRBJ2-3; D may be TRBD1 (5 bases). V was trimmed by 0 bases and J by 3 bases, leaving 13 bases between them. Germline V gene data show CDR1 as LGHNA and CDR2 as YNFKEQ. This CDR3 region has 16 residues.